This T cell receptor beta chain was sequenced in a study of cytomegalovirus exposure and HLA in healthy donors. In the PCR, 60 Vbeta and 13 Jbeta primers were used. Method: immunoSEQ multiplex PCR; TCRdb's copy keeps in-frame clones and lacks some. The sample contains 110,000 to 150,000 clones, 60% to 85% of which appear only once. Trimming took off 5 bases at V and 4 bases at J, with 12 bases between the two ends. The CDR3 length is 13 residues. CDR1 is SGHNT, CDR2 YENEEA, per germline. Sequenced material: PBMCs. This receptor was obtained from a man aged 30 to 39 in good health and CMV-seronegative. The J gene is TRBJ2-7, the V gene TRBV11-3, with D tentatively TRBD2 (6 bases). The CDR3 DNA reads TGTGCCAGCAGCAAGGACTACCCTTACGAGCAGTACTTC. It yields the protein CASSKDYPYEQYF.